This is a list of T cell receptor beta chains from one sample in a study of CD8+ T cells in alopecia areata. The protocol was immunoSEQ multiplex PCR, while the TCRdb copy is restricted to in-frame clones and leaves out a portion. The table records 150,000 to 200,000 clones, 63% of them present only once. The input for sequencing was CD4+ T cells sorted from blood, taken at week 0. These TCRs come from a human donor with alopecia areata. Both conserved end residues are part of each CDR3. Each record gives: V gene, clone size, J gene, D gene, CDR3 protein, CDR3 DNA. A D gene is named only where the DNA matches it firmly. Rows may omit the clone size; those that give it use once, few, many or a size class.

v_call: TRBV28; clone_size: .; j_call: TRBJ2-7; d_call: TRBD1; cdr3_aa: CASSGTGGFYEQYF; cdr3_nt: TGTGCCAGCAGCGGGACAGGAGGTTTCTACGAGCAGTACTTC
v_call: TRBV30; clone_size: once; j_call: TRBJ2-5; d_call: TRBD2; cdr3_aa: CAWSPAGAIETQYF; cdr3_nt: TGTGCCTGGAGCCCAGCGGGGGCCATAGAGACCCAGTACTTC
v_call: TRBV29-1; clone_size: .; j_call: TRBJ2-1; d_call: .; cdr3_aa: CSVALQGSSNEQFF; cdr3_nt: TGCAGCGTCGCCCTTCAGGGGTCCAGCAATGAGCAGTTCTTC
v_call: TRBV29-1; clone_size: .; j_call: TRBJ1-2; d_call: .; cdr3_aa: CSARLYGYTF; cdr3_nt: TGCAGCGCCAGGCTATATGGCTACACCTTC
v_call: TRBV4-1; clone_size: few; j_call: TRBJ1-1; d_call: TRBD1; cdr3_aa: CASRTGWGREDTEAFF; cdr3_nt: TGCGCCAGCAGGACAGGGTGGGGAAGAGAGGACACTGAAGCTTTCTTT
v_call: TRBV29-1; clone_size: once; j_call: TRBJ2-2; d_call: .; cdr3_aa: CSVSLTGELFF; cdr3_nt: TGCAGCGTTAGTCTCACCGGGGAGCTGTTTTTT
v_call: TRBV4-3; clone_size: .; j_call: TRBJ2-5; d_call: TRBD2; cdr3_aa: CASSPGLVETQYF; cdr3_nt: TGCGCCAGCAGCCCCGGACTAGTCGAGACCCAGTACTTC
v_call: TRBV27; clone_size: .; j_call: TRBJ1-1; d_call: .; cdr3_aa: CACVKNTEAFF; cdr3_nt: TGTGCCTGCGTGAAGAACACTGAAGCTTTCTTT
v_call: TRBV5-1; clone_size: .; j_call: TRBJ2-3; d_call: TRBD1; cdr3_aa: CASSSEGTGAPNTQYF; cdr3_nt: TGCGCCAGCAGCTCAGAAGGGACAGGGGCCCCAAATACGCAGTATTTT
v_call: TRBV30; clone_size: few; j_call: TRBJ1-3; d_call: .; cdr3_aa: CAWSPQSLGTIYF; cdr3_nt: TGTGCCTGGAGTCCACAATCACTCGGCACCATATATTTT
v_call: TRBV4-1; clone_size: .; j_call: TRBJ1-6; d_call: .; cdr3_aa: CASSRQGGNNSPLHF; cdr3_nt: TGCGCCAGCAGCCGCCAGGGAGGGAATAATTCACCCCTCCACTTT
v_call: TRBV29-1; clone_size: .; j_call: TRBJ2-6; d_call: TRBD1; cdr3_aa: CSAGQSGANVLTF; cdr3_nt: TGCAGCGCGGGACAGTCTGGGGCCAACGTCCTGACTTTC
v_call: TRBV30; clone_size: .; j_call: TRBJ1-2; d_call: TRBD1; cdr3_aa: CACRDRGPLANYGYTF; cdr3_nt: TGTGCCTGCCGGGACAGGGGGCCGTTAGCTAACTATGGCTACACCTTC
v_call: TRBV14; clone_size: .; j_call: TRBJ2-2; d_call: .; cdr3_aa: CASGKLPTTNTGELFF; cdr3_nt: TGTGCCAGCGGAAAACTTCCCACAACCAACACCGGGGAGCTGTTTTTT
v_call: TRBV29-1; clone_size: .; j_call: TRBJ2-7; d_call: TRBD1; cdr3_aa: CSVRRQGYEQYF; cdr3_nt: TGCAGCGTTCGAAGACAGGGCTACGAGCAGTACTTC
v_call: TRBV2; clone_size: .; j_call: TRBJ1-2; d_call: TRBD1; cdr3_aa: CASSGGQGYGYTF; cdr3_nt: TGTGCCAGCAGTGGGGGACAGGGCTATGGCTACACCTTC
v_call: TRBV30; clone_size: once; j_call: TRBJ1-4; d_call: .; cdr3_aa: CAWGPRAGAEKLFF; cdr3_nt: TGTGCCTGGGGTCCTAGGGCCGGAGCTGAAAAACTGTTTTTT
v_call: TRBV30; clone_size: .; j_call: TRBJ1-6; d_call: .; cdr3_aa: CAWSVRSAPPRAPLHF; cdr3_nt: TGTGCCTGGAGTGTACGTTCTGCACCTCCGAGGGCACCCCTCCACTTT
v_call: TRBV5-1; clone_size: .; j_call: TRBJ2-2; d_call: TRBD2; cdr3_aa: CASTTSALTGELFF; cdr3_nt: TGCGCCAGCACGACTAGCGCCCTCACCGGGGAGCTGTTTTTT
v_call: TRBV25-1; clone_size: .; j_call: TRBJ2-7; d_call: TRBD1; cdr3_aa: CASSDRALSYEQYF; cdr3_nt: TGTGCCAGCAGCGACAGGGCTCTCTCCTACGAGCAGTACTTC
v_call: TRBV30; clone_size: few; j_call: TRBJ1-1; d_call: TRBD1; cdr3_aa: CAWTRGPEAFF; cdr3_nt: TGTGCCTGGACGAGGGGGCCTGAAGCTTTCTTT
v_call: TRBV30; clone_size: .; j_call: TRBJ1-2; d_call: .; cdr3_aa: CAWIREGYGYTF; cdr3_nt: TGTGCCTGGATCAGGGAGGGGTATGGCTACACCTTC
v_call: TRBV18; clone_size: once; j_call: TRBJ1-2; d_call: TRBD1; cdr3_aa: CASSPRTGDGYTF; cdr3_nt: TGTGCCAGCTCACCACGAACAGGGGATGGCTACACCTTC
v_call: TRBV5-4; clone_size: few; j_call: TRBJ1-2; d_call: .; cdr3_aa: CASTTTGPYGYTF; cdr3_nt: TGTGCCAGCACCACAACAGGCCCCTATGGCTACACCTTC
v_call: TRBV6-5; clone_size: once; j_call: TRBJ2-3; d_call: .; cdr3_aa: CASSRPNTDTQYF; cdr3_nt: TGTGCCAGCAGTCGACCCAACACAGATACGCAGTATTTT
v_call: TRBV23-1; clone_size: .; j_call: TRBJ1-2; d_call: .; cdr3_aa: CASTQGSYGYTF; cdr3_nt: TGCGCCAGCACCCAGGGGTCCTATGGCTACACCTTC
v_call: TRBV9; clone_size: medium-sized; j_call: TRBJ1-6; d_call: TRBD1; cdr3_aa: CASSATGSNSPLHF; cdr3_nt: TGTGCCAGCAGCGCGACAGGGAGTAATTCACCCCTCCACTTT
v_call: TRBV6-5; clone_size: .; j_call: TRBJ2-2; d_call: .; cdr3_aa: CASSYMRGRTGELFF; cdr3_nt: TGTGCCAGCAGTTATATGCGGGGCCGCACCGGGGAGCTGTTTTTT
v_call: TRBV29-1; clone_size: .; j_call: TRBJ1-2; d_call: .; cdr3_aa: CSVEGGVGYGYTF; cdr3_nt: TGCAGCGTAGAAGGAGGGGTCGGCTATGGCTACACCTTC
v_call: TRBV30; clone_size: .; j_call: TRBJ1-2; d_call: .; cdr3_aa: CAWNTNYGYTF; cdr3_nt: TGTGCCTGGAATACTAACTATGGCTACACCTTC
v_call: TRBV29-1; clone_size: .; j_call: TRBJ1-1; d_call: .; cdr3_aa: CSGLTTEAFF; cdr3_nt: TGCAGCGGATTGACCACTGAAGCTTTCTTT
v_call: TRBV30; clone_size: few; j_call: TRBJ2-1; d_call: TRBD2; cdr3_aa: CAWSGLAPYNEQFF; cdr3_nt: TGTGCCTGGAGTGGACTAGCGCCCTACAATGAGCAGTTCTTC
v_call: TRBV6-6; clone_size: .; j_call: TRBJ2-7; d_call: .; cdr3_aa: CATRTFDEQYF; cdr3_nt: TGTGCCACCCGGACTTTTGACGAGCAGTACTTC
v_call: TRBV9; clone_size: .; j_call: TRBJ1-5; d_call: .; cdr3_aa: CASSVAEGLGQPQHF; cdr3_nt: TGTGCCAGCAGCGTAGCTGAGGGGTTAGGTCAGCCCCAGCATTTT
v_call: TRBV2; clone_size: .; j_call: TRBJ2-1; d_call: TRBD1; cdr3_aa: CASRQGLGNEQFF; cdr3_nt: TGTGCCAGCCGACAGGGGCTAGGCAATGAGCAGTTCTTC
v_call: TRBV12-5; clone_size: few; j_call: TRBJ2-5; d_call: TRBD2; cdr3_aa: CASGLVSSGGFQETQYF; cdr3_nt: TGTGCTAGTGGTTTGGTTTCTAGCGGGGGGTTCCAAGAGACCCAGTACTTC
v_call: TRBV7-9; clone_size: .; j_call: TRBJ1-1; d_call: TRBD1; cdr3_aa: CASSLSDRVRTEAFF; cdr3_nt: TGTGCCAGCAGCTTATCCGACAGGGTAAGAACTGAAGCTTTCTTT
v_call: TRBV15; clone_size: once; j_call: TRBJ2-2; d_call: TRBD2; cdr3_aa: CATSRKAGLSAGELFF; cdr3_nt: TGTGCCACCAGCAGGAAAGCGGGGTTAAGCGCCGGGGAGCTGTTTTTT
v_call: TRBV5-1; clone_size: .; j_call: TRBJ1-3; d_call: .; cdr3_aa: CASSLGVQNSGNTIYF; cdr3_nt: TGCGCCAGCAGCCTGGGGGTTCAGAACTCTGGAAACACCATATATTTT
v_call: TRBV30; clone_size: .; j_call: TRBJ1-6; d_call: .; cdr3_aa: CAWRWPGNNSPLHF; cdr3_nt: TGTGCCTGGAGGTGGCCTGGTAATAATTCACCCCTCCACTTT
v_call: TRBV27; clone_size: .; j_call: TRBJ2-3; d_call: .; cdr3_aa: CASSLESTVWGTDTQYF; cdr3_nt: TGTGCCAGCAGTCTCGAGTCGACAGTTTGGGGCACAGATACGCAGTATTTT